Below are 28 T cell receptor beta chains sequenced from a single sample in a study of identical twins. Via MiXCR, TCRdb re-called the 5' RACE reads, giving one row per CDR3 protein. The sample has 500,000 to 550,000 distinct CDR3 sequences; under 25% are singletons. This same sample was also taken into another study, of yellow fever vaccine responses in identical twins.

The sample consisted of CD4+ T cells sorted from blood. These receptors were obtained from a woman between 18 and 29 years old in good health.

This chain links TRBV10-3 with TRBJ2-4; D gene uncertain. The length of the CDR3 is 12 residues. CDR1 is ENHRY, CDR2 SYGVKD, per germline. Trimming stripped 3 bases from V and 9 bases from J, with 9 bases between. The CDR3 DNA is TGTGCCATCAGTGACGCCTCCGGCATTCAGTACTTC. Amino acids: CAISDASGIQYF.

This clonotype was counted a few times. CDR3 amino acids: CASSLKGHPDQPQHF. The DNA for the CDR3 is TGTGCCAGCAGCTTGAAGGGACACCCAGATCAGCCCCAGCATTTT. The chain combines TRBV7-8 with TRBJ1-5; D may be TRBD1 (6 bases). This CDR3 comprises 15 residues. Trimming stripped 3 bases from V and 5 bases from J, with 14 bases between. The V gene's germline CDR1 is SGHVS and CDR2 FQNEAQ.

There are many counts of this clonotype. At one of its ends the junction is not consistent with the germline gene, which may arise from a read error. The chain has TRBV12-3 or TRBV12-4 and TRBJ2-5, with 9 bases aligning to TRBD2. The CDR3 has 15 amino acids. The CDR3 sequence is CASSLATSGQETQYF. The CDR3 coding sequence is TGTGCCAGCAGCTTAGCGACTAGCGGACAAGAGACCCAGTACTTC.

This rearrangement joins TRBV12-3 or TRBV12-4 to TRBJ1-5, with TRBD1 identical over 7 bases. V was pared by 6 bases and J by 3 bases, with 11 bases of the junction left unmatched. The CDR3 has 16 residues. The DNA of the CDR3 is TGTGCCAGCAGCTCCCCCGGGACAGCAGTCAATCAGCCCCAGCATTTT. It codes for CASSSPGTAVNQPQHF.

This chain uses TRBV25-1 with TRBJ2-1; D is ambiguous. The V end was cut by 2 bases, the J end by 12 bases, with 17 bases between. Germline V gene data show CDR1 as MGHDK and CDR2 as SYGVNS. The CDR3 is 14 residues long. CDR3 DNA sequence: TGTGCCAGCAGTGAAAGGGTTTCCCTATCGGGGCAGTTCTTC. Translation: CASSERVSLSGQFF. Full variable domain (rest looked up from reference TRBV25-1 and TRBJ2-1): EADIYQTPRYLVIGTGKKITLECSQTMGHDKMYWYQQDPGMELHLIHYSYGVNSTEKGDLSSESTVSRIRTEHFPLTLESARPSHTSQYLCASSERVSLSGQFFGPGTRLTVL.

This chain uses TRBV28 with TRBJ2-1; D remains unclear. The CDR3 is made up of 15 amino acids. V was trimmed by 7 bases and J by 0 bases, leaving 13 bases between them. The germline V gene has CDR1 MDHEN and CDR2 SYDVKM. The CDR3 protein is CASIILWSSYNEQFF. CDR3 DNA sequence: TGTGCCAGCATCATTCTTTGGAGCTCCTACAATGAGCAGTTCTTC.

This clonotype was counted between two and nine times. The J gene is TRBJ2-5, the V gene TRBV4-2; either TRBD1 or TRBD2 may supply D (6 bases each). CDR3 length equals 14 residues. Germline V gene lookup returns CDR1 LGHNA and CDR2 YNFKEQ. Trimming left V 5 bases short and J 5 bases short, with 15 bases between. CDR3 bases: TGTGCCAGCAGCGAAGGGGGGCCGGTGGAGACCCAGTACTTC. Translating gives CASSEGGPVETQYF.

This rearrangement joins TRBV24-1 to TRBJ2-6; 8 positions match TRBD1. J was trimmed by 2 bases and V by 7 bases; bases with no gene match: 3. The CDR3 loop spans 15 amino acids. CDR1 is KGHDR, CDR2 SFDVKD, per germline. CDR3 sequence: CATSSGGAGANVLTF. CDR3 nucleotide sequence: TGTGCCACCAGCTCAGGGGGCGCTGGGGCCAACGTCCTGACTTTC.

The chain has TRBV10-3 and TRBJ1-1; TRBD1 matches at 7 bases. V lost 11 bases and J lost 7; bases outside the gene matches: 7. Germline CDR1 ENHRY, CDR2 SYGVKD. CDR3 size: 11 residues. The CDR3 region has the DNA TGTGCCGCGAAGGGACAGTTTGAAGCTTTCTTT. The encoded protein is CAAKGQFEAFF.

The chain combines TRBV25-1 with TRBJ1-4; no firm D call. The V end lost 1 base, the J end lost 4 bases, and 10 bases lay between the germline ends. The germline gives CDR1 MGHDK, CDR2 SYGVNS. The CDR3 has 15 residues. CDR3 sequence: CASSESRGFNEKLFF. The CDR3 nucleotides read TGTGCCAGCAGTGAATCGCGGGGATTTAATGAAAAACTGTTTTTT.

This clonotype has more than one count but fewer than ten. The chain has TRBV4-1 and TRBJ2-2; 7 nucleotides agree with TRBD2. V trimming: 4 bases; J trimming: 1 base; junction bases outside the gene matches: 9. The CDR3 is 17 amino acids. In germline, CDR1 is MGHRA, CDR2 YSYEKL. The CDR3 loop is CASSLPFGGMNTGELFF. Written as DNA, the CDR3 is TGCGCCAGCAGCCTCCCTTTCGGGGGGATGAACACCGGGGAGCTGTTTTTT.

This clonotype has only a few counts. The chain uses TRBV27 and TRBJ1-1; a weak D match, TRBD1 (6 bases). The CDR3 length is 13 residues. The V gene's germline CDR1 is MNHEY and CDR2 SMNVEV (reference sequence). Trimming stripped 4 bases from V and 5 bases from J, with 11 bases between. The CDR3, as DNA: TGTGCCAGCAGTTACCGACAGGAGACTGAAGCTTTCTTT. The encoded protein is CASSYRQETEAFF.

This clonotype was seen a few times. CDR3 nucleotides: TGTGCCAGCAGTTACACAGGGGAGAATGAGCAGTTCTTC. It specifies CASSYTGENEQFF. The J gene is TRBJ2-1, the V gene TRBV6-5, with 7 positions matching TRBD1. V dropped 2 bases and J dropped 7; count of bases not matched to a gene: 2. The CDR3 loop spans 13 amino acids. CDR1 and CDR2 from the germline V gene are MNHEY and SVGAGI.

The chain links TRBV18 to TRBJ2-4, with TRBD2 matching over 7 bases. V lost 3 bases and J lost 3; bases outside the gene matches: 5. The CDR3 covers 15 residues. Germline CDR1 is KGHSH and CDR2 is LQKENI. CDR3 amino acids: CASSPPGGGKNIQYF. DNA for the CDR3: TGTGCCAGCTCACCTCCTGGGGGGGGCAAAAACATTCAGTACTTC.

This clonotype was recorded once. The CDR3 reads CASSQALPSGGFGANVLTF. CDR3 sequence (DNA): TGCGCCAGCAGCCAAGCTCTCCCTAGCGGGGGGTTTGGGGCCAACGTCCTGACTTTC. The chain uses TRBV4-1 and TRBJ2-6; TRBD2 agrees at 11 bases. This CDR3 region has 19 residues. The germline V gene has CDR1 MGHRA and CDR2 YSYEKL. The J segment lost 3 bases and the V segment lost 1 base, leaving 8 bases of the junction unmatched.

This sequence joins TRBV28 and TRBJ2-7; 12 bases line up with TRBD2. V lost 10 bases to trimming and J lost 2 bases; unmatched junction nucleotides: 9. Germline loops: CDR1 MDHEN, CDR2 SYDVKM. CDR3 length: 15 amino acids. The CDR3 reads CAITPGLAGTYEQYF. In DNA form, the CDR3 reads TGTGCCATCACCCCCGGACTAGCGGGAACCTACGAGCAGTACTTC.

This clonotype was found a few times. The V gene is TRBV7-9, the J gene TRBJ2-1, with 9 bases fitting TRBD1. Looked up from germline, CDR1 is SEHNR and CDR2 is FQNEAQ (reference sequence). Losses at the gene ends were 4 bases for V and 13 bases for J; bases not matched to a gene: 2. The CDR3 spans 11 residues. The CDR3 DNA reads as TGTGCCAGCAGCTCGGGACAGGGACAGTTCTTC. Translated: CASSSGQGQFF. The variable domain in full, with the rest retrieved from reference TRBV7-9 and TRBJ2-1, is DTGVSQNPRHKITKRGQNVTFRCDPISEHNRLYWYRQTLGQGPEFLTYFQNEAQLEKSRLLSDRFSAERPKGSFSTLEIQRTEQGDSAMYLCASSSGQGQFFGPGTRLTVL.

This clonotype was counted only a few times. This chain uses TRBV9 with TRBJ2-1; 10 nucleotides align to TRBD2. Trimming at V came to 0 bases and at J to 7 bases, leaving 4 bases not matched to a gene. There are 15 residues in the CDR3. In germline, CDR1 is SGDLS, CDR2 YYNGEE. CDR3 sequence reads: CASSVVSGGANEQFF. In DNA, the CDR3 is TGTGCCAGCAGCGTAGTAAGCGGGGGGGCAAATGAGCAGTTCTTC.

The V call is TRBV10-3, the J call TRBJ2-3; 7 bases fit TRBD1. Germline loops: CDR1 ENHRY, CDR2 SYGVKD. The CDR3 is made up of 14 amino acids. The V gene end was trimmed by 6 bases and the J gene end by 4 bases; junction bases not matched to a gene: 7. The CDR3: CAIRGTAAPDTQYF. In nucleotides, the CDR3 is TGTGCCATCAGGGGGACAGCCGCTCCAGATACGCAGTATTTT.

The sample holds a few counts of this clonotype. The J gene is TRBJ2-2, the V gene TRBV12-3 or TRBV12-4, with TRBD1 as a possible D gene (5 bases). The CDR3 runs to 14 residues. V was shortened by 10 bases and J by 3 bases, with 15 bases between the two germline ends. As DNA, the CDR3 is TGTGCCATCCGAAATGACAGACACACCGGGGAGCTGTTTTTT. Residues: CAIRNDRHTGELFF.

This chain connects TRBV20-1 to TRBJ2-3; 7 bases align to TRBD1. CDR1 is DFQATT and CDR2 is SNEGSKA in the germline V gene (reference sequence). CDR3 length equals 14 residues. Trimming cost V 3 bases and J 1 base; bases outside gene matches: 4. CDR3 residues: CSASRGPGTDTQYF. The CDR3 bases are TGCAGTGCTAGTAGGGGGCCGGGCACAGATACGCAGTATTTT.

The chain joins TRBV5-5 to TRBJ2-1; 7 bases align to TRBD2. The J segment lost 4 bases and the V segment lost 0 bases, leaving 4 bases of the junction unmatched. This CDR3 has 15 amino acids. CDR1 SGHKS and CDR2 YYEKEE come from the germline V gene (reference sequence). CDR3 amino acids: CASSLAGGIYNEQFF. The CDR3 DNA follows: TGTGCCAGCAGCTTGGCGGGAGGCATATACAATGAGCAGTTCTTC.

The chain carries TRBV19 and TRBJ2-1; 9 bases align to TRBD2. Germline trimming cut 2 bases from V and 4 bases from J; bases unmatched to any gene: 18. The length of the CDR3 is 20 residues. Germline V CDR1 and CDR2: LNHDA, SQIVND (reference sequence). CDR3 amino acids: CASSIPPRGGRATVYNEQFF. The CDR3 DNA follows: TGTGCCAGTAGTATACCCCCCCGTGGCGGGAGGGCCACGGTATACAATGAGCAGTTCTTC.

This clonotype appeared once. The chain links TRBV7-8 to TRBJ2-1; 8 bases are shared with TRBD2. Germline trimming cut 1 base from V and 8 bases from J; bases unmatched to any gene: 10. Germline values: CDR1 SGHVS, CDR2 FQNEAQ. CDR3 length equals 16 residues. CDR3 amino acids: CASSLEDGRARHEQFF. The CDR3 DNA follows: TGTGCCAGCAGCTTAGAAGACGGGAGGGCCAGACATGAGCAGTTCTTC.

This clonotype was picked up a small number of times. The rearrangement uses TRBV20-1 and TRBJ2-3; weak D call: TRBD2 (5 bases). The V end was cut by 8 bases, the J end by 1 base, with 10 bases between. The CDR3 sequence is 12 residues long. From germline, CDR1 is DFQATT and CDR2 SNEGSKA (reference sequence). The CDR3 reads CSLIGGTDTQYF. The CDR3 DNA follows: TGCAGTCTCATCGGGGGCACAGATACGCAGTATTTT.

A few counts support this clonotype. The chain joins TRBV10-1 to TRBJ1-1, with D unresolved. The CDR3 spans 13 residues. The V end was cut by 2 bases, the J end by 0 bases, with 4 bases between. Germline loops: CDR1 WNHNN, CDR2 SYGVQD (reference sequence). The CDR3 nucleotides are TGCGCCAGCAGTGAGACTGTGAACACTGAAGCTTTCTTT. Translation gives CASSETVNTEAFF.

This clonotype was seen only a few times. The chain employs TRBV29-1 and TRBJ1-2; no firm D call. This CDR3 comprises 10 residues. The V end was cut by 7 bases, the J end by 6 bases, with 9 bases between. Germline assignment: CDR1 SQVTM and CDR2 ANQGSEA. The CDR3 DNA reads TGCAGCGCCTTTGGGGATGGCTACACCTTC. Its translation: CSAFGDGYTF.

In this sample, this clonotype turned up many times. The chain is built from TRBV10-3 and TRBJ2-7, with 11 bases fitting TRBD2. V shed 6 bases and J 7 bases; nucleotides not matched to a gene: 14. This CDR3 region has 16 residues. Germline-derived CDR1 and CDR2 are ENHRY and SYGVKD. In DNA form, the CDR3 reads TGTGCCATCAGCCTGAGTCGCACTAGCGGGAGCGGTGAGCAGTACTTC. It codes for CAISLSRTSGSGEQYF.